This T cell receptor beta chain emerged from a study of post-analysis software for immune sequencing data. The germline V gene has CDR1 LNHDA and CDR2 SQIVND (reference sequence). The V and J ends lost 8 bases and 9 bases respectively, with 14 bases between them. This CDR3 has 12 residues. The authors incorporated unique molecular identifiers into the TCR beta cDNA libraries. Via MiXCR, TCRdb re-called the PCR reads, giving one row per CDR3 protein. This sample carries roughly 650,000 distinct CDR3 sequences, 59% of them seen once, and the ten largest clones take around 11%. To note about this clonotype: Its antigen is as yet unknown.

Study-level results: Controls showed lower frequencies than patients for 5 or 6 TRBV segments, and TRBV5-6, TRBV5-1 and TRBV20-1 were among these.

This chain uses TRBV19 with TRBJ1-5; weak D call: TRBD1 (5 bases). The specimen sequenced was blood. This receptor was identified in a girl aged 2 to 10 with multiple sclerosis. CDR3 region: CASGPGDRPQHF. CDR3 bases: TGTGCCAGTGGACCCGGGGACCGGCCCCAGCATTTT.